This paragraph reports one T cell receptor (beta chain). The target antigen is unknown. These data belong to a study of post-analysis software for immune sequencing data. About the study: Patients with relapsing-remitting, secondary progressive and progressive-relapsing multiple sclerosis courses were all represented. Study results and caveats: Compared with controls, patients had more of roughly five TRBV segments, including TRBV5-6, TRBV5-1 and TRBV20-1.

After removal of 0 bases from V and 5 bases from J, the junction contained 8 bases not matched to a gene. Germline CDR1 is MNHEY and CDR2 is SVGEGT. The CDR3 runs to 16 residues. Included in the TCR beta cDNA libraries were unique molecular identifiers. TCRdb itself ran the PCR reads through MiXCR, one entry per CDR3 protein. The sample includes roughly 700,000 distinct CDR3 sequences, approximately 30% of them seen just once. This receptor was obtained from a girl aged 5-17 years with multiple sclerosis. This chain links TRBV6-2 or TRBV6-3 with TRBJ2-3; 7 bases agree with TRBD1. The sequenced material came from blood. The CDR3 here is CASSYSALPGGDTQYF. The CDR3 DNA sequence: TGTGCCAGCAGTTACTCGGCTTTACCAGGGGGAGATACGCAGTATTTT.